These 25 T cell receptor beta chains share one sample of origin, sequenced in a study of cytomegalovirus exposure and HLA in healthy donors. PCR was performed using 60 Vbeta and 13 Jbeta primers. Assay used: immunoSEQ multiplex PCR; TCRdb lists only in-frame clones, some missing. The sample holds fewer than 200,000 clones; approximately 80% are singletons and the top ten take 4.9%. The sequenced material came from PBMCs. All receptors derive from a woman younger than 35 in good health and CMV-seropositive.

V is TRBV30 and J is TRBJ1-5; no definite D call. Germline values: CDR1 GTSNPN, CDR2 SVGIG (reference sequence). This CDR3 region has 15 residues. V shed 3 bases and J shed 4 bases, with 16 bases lying between them. CDR3 loop: CAWSKTGGYNQPQHF. For the CDR3, the DNA is TGTGCCTGGAGCAAGACCGGAGGTTATAATCAGCCCCAGCATTTT.

This chain connects TRBV7-3 to TRBJ2-5, with TRBD2 identical over 8 bases. This CDR3 has 12 amino acids. CDR1 is SGHTA and CDR2 is FQGTGA in the germline V gene. V was pared by 4 bases and J by 7 bases, with 2 bases of the junction left unmatched. CDR3 sequence: CASSSRGGTQYF. The CDR3 nucleotides are TGTGCCAGCAGCTCCCGGGGGGGGACCCAGTACTTC.

In its sample, this clone was seen a few times. The chain couples TRBV7-2 to TRBJ1-2; perhaps TRBD1 as D (6 bases). Germline V gives CDR1 SGHTA, CDR2 FQGNSA. V was pared by 2 bases and J by 5 bases, with 21 bases between. This CDR3 has 17 residues. The CDR3 protein is CASSLSSRSGEGYGYTF. The CDR3 region has the DNA TGTGCCAGCAGCTTATCATCTCGGTCAGGGGAAGGGTATGGCTACACCTTC.

CDR3 nucleotide sequence: TGTGCCAGCCGCTCCGGGGGGGCGGGCTCCTACGAGCAGTACTTC. It yields the protein CASRSGGAGSYEQYF. The V and J genes are TRBV7-2 and TRBJ2-7; 8 nucleotides match TRBD2. V lost 8 bases and J lost 0; bases outside the gene matches: 9. The CDR3 runs 15 residues. Germline CDR1 reads SGHTA; CDR2 reads FQGNSA.

The V call is TRBV2, the J call TRBJ2-7; tentative D call: TRBD1 (6 bases). Trimming stripped 3 bases from V and 4 bases from J, with 13 bases between. The CDR3 runs to 14 residues. CDR1 SNHLY and CDR2 FYNNEI come from the germline V gene. CDR3 amino acids: CASSEDSLGYEQYF. The CDR3 coding sequence is TGTGCCAGCAGTGAGGACAGCCTGGGGTACGAGCAGTACTTC.

V and J are TRBV4-1 and TRBJ1-2, with TRBD1 as a possible D gene (5 bases). CDR1 and CDR2 (germline): MGHRA, YSYEKL. V was cut by 10 bases and J by 3 bases, with 18 bases left in between. The CDR3 loop spans 14 amino acids. The CDR3 DNA follows: TGCGCCACAACCCGGGACTCCGACCACTATGGCTACACCTTC. This translates into CATTRDSDHYGYTF.

J is TRBJ1-1 and V is TRBV7-9, with 7 bases matching TRBD1. V dropped 0 bases and J dropped 3; count of bases not matched to a gene: 1. CDR1 is SEHNR and CDR2 is FQNEAQ in the germline V gene (reference sequence). This CDR3 is 14 amino acids long. CDR3 amino acids: CASSLATGDTEAFF. The CDR3, as DNA: TGTGCCAGCAGCTTAGCAACAGGGGACACTGAAGCTTTCTTT.

The rearrangement joins TRBV11-3 to TRBJ2-5, with D maybe TRBD2 (5 bases). The CDR3 is 13 amino acids. V was shortened by 2 bases and J by 4 bases, with 8 bases between the two germline ends. Germline-derived CDR1 and CDR2 are SGHNT and YENEEA. The CDR3 DNA is TGTGCCAGCAGCTTACAAGGAGGAGAGACCCAGTACTTC. This gives the protein CASSLQGGETQYF.

The V call is TRBV6-1, the J call TRBJ2-7; 10 positions match TRBD2. CDR3 length: 17 residues. V trimming: 0 bases; J trimming: 0 bases; junction bases outside the gene matches: 5. Germline CDR1 reads MNHNS; CDR2 reads SASEGT. The CDR3 reads CASSEAVASGGSYEQYF. CDR3 nucleotide sequence: TGTGCCAGCAGTGAAGCCGTGGCTAGCGGGGGCTCCTACGAGCAGTACTTC.

The sample holds a few counts of this clone. The chain recombines TRBV6-1 with TRBJ1-4; D might be TRBD1 (5 bases). In germline, CDR1 is MNHNS, CDR2 SASEGT. V lost 2 bases and J 10 bases, leaving 20 bases between the germline ends. The CDR3 is 16 residues long. CDR3 coding DNA: TGTGCCAGCAGTGAACCCGGGACTCTTAAAGAGGGAAAACTGTTTTTT. Encoded protein: CASSEPGTLKEGKLFF.

The chain joins TRBV5-1 to TRBJ1-2, with TRBD1 matching over 8 bases. V trimming: 0 bases; J trimming: 5 bases; junction bases outside the gene matches: 3. The CDR3 consists of 14 residues. Germline assignment: CDR1 SGHRS and CDR2 YFSETQ. This CDR3 reads CASSLAGGGYGYTF. As DNA, the CDR3 is TGCGCCAGCAGCTTGGCAGGGGGCGGTTATGGCTACACCTTC.

The rearrangement uses TRBV9 and TRBJ1-3; D is unresolved. The CDR3 is 13 residues long. Trimming cost V 2 bases and J 4 bases, with 7 bases left between them. Germline V lookup: CDR1 SGDLS, CDR2 YYNGEE. The CDR3 is CASSVSRGNTIYF. The CDR3 DNA sequence: TGTGCCAGCAGCGTCTCCAGGGGAAACACCATATATTTT. The whole variable domain, filled in from reference TRBV9 and TRBJ1-3, reads DSGVTQTPKHLITATGQRVTLRCSPRSGDLSVYWYQQSLDQGLQFLIQYYNGEERAKGNILERFSAQQFPDLHSELNLSSLELGDSALYFCASSVSRGNTIYFGEGSWLTVV.

This chain links TRBV6-6 with TRBJ1-6, with TRBD1 matching 9 bases. The CDR3 spans 14 residues. Per germline, CDR1 MNHNY and CDR2 SVGAGI (reference sequence). Germline trimming cut 11 bases from V and 9 bases from J; bases unmatched to any gene: 11. For the CDR3, the DNA is TGTGCCGGCGATTCGGGACAGGGAGGTTCACCCCTCCACTTT. Amino acids: CAGDSGQGGSPLHF.

The chain joins TRBV6-5 to TRBJ2-3; D perhaps matches TRBD2 (6 bases). CDR3 size: 11 residues. The germline gives CDR1 MNHEY, CDR2 SVGAGI. The ends were cut back, 11 bases at V and 5 bases at J, with 11 bases in the middle. CDR3 in amino acids: CAARRGDTQYF. CDR3 coding DNA: TGTGCCGCGCGGCGGGGAGATACGCAGTATTTT.

This clone was counted a few times. The chain links TRBV2 to TRBJ2-1; 12 bases map to TRBD2. CDR3 length: 14 amino acids. Trimming removed 9 bases from V and 4 bases from J; junction bases left unmatched: 4. In germline, CDR1 is SNHLY, CDR2 FYNNEI. CDR3 in DNA: TGTGCCAGTCTAGCGGGGGGGGAGTACAATGAGCAGTTCTTC. The encoded protein is CASLAGGEYNEQFF.

J is TRBJ2-7 and V is TRBV6-1; D is possibly TRBD1 (5 bases). Germline V gene sequence: CDR1 MNHNS, CDR2 SASEGT. The CDR3 loop spans 13 amino acids. Trimming shortened V by 5 bases and J by 0 bases, and 8 bases separated the two germline ends. The CDR3 region is CASSLQGSYEQYF. CDR3 coding DNA: TGTGCCAGCAGTCTGCAGGGCTCCTACGAGCAGTACTTC.

With regard to this clone: An end of the junction differs from the germline gene, which may be a read error. This sequence joins TRBV11-2 and TRBJ2-2; D unresolved. The germline V gene encodes CDR1 SGHAT and CDR2 FQNNGV. The CDR3 runs 15 residues. CDR3: CASSFGQSNAGELFF. In DNA, the CDR3 is TGTGCCAGCAGCTTTGGGCAGTCGAACGCCGGGGAGCTGTTTTTT.

V gene TRBV18 combines with J gene TRBJ2-5; D is ambiguous. Germline CDR1 reads KGHSH; CDR2 reads LQKENI. The CDR3 has 14 residues. The ends were cut back, 0 bases at V and 2 bases at J, with 7 bases in the middle. The CDR3 region is CASSPPYRQETQYF. The CDR3 nucleotides read TGTGCCAGCTCACCACCTTACAGACAAGAGACCCAGTACTTC.

This clone has just one count. The chain carries TRBV4-2 and TRBJ2-5, with 9 bases fitting TRBD2. The V and J ends lost 4 bases and 1 base, in that order; junction bases with no gene match: 16. This CDR3 spans 19 amino acids. Germline lookup yields CDR1 LGHNA and CDR2 YNFKEQ. In nucleotides, the CDR3 is TGTGCCAGCAGCCCCGGTAGCGGGGGCCCTCCCCGTATCCAAGAGACCCAGTACTTC. The encoded protein is CASSPGSGGPPRIQETQYF.

V usage is TRBV18 and J usage is TRBJ1-3, with TRBD1 matching over 8 bases. This CDR3 has 16 residues. Trimming took 6 bases from V and 1 from J; bases not matched to a gene: 8. Germline CDR1 KGHSH, CDR2 LQKENI. DNA of the CDR3: TGTGCCAGCTCTGGGACAGGAGAGAGATCTGGAAACACCATATATTTT. It yields the protein CASSGTGERSGNTIYF.

This chain links TRBV2 with TRBJ1-1, with 9 bases matching TRBD1. CDR1 and CDR2 (germline): SNHLY, FYNNEI. The CDR3 loop spans 12 amino acids. V lost 6 bases and J lost 10; bases outside the gene matches: 6. The CDR3 nucleotides are TGTGCCAGCAGCACAGGGGGCTTAGGAGCTTTCTTT. It translates to CASSTGGLGAFF. Complete variable domain (other parts from reference TRBV2 and TRBJ1-1): EPEVTQTPSHQVTQMGQEVILRCVPISNHLYFYWYRQILGQKVEFLVSFYNNEISEKSEIFDDQFSVERPDGSNFTLKIRSTKLEDSAMYFCASSTGGLGAFFGQGTRLTVV.

The gene calls are TRBV10-1 and TRBJ1-5; D unresolved. This CDR3 region has 17 residues. The ends were cut back, 6 bases at V and 4 bases at J, with 22 bases in the middle. Germline V gene sequence: CDR1 WNHNN, CDR2 SYGVQD (reference sequence). DNA for the CDR3: TGCGCCAGCAGGGACCTTAGCCGGGGAAGAGGAAATCAGCCCCAGCATTTT. It specifies CASRDLSRGRGNQPQHF.

As regards this clone: A read error may account for a junction end that differs from germline. J is TRBJ2-6 and V is TRBV7-8; a possible D gene is TRBD1 (5 bases). Germline assignment: CDR1 SGHVS and CDR2 FQNEAQ. This CDR3 is 18 amino acids long. DNA for the CDR3: TGTGCCAGCAGCTTAGTGGGTCTTGACTTGTCTGGGGCCAACGGCCTGACTTTC. Translated: CASSLVGLDLSGANGLTF. Full variable domain (outside the CDR3, taken from reference TRBV7-8 and TRBJ2-6): GAGVSQSPRYKVAKRGQDVALRCDPISGHVSLFWYQQALGQGPEFLTYFQNEAQLDKSGLPSDRFFAERPEGSVSTLKIQRTQQEDSAVYLCASSLVGLDLSGANGLTFGAGSRLTVL.

The chain is built from TRBV11-3 and TRBJ2-1, with 9 bases fitting TRBD1. V was clipped by 5 bases and J by 5 bases; unmatched bases: 7. The CDR3 covers 15 residues. The germline V gene has CDR1 SGHNT and CDR2 YENEEA. The CDR3 DNA reads TGTGCCAGCAGCCAGGGACAGGGCCTCAACAATGAGCAGTTCTTC. This codes for CASSQGQGLNNEQFF. The full variable domain, its missing parts supplied by reference TRBV11-3 and TRBJ2-1, is EAGVVQSPRYKIIEKKQPVAFWCNPISGHNTLYWYLQNLGQGPELLIRYENEEAVDDSQLPKDRFSAERLKGVDSTLKIQPAELGDSAVYLCASSQGQGLNNEQFFGPGTRLTVL.

J is TRBJ2-7 and V is TRBV6-1, with D perhaps TRBD2 (6 bases). Between the trimmed V and J ends, which lost 2 bases and 0 bases, there was a span of 8 bases. This CDR3 is 14 amino acids long. CDR1 is MNHNS, CDR2 SASEGT, per germline. The CDR3 spells CASSERDSSYEQYF. The DNA of the CDR3 is TGTGCCAGCAGTGAACGGGACTCCTCCTACGAGCAGTACTTC.